The sequence of this TCR beta chain was determined in a study of PD-1 blockade in classical Hodgkin lymphoma. The study's findings and limits: Newly diagnosed patients were said to have less baseline TCR diversity than healthy donors did. Partial responders and progressors had significantly lower baseline TCR diversity. Anyone who began nivolumab under 1 year after ASCT was excluded.

This clone was counted between two and nine times. Its antigen is unidentified. The patients all showed relapse after autologous stem cell transplantation, while their brentuximab vedotin exposure varied. Complete response, partial response or progressive disease were the best responses. Some clones are missing from TCRdb's copy, which holds only in-frame ones; the method was immunoSEQ multiplex PCR. The data hold tens of thousands of clones, with about nine tenths observed a single time. Germline V lookup: CDR1 SGHAT, CDR2 FQNNGV. The CDR3 has 16 amino acids. With 1 base removed from V and 1 base from J, the gap between germline ends came to 12 bases.

The chain recombines TRBV11-2 with TRBJ2-3; D is perhaps TRBD1 or TRBD2 (5 bases each). This sequence was found in a human donor with classical Hodgkin lymphoma. The material was peripheral blood mononuclear cells (PBMCs), obtained at baseline. The CDR3 sequence is CASSLVRGAGTDTQYF. For the CDR3, the DNA is TGTGCCAGCAGCTTAGTTAGAGGGGCCGGCACAGATACGCAGTATTTT.